The rows below give T cell receptor beta chains drawn from one sample of a study of low-dose radiotherapy and immunotherapy resistance in tumors. One entry per CDR3 protein results from TCRdb running MiXCR on the reads. Found here are 45,000 or so distinct CDR3 sequences, about 25% of them singletons; the top ten hold over 9.5%. The material sequenced was PBMCs, taken after low-dose radiotherapy plus immunotherapy. Every receptor here comes from a male donor with prostate cancer. CDR3s leave out the opening cysteine and the closing phenylalanine or tryptophan. The order of the fields is J gene, D gene, clone size, V gene, CDR3 protein. D genes are given only for firm matches. The size field is filled for only some rows; it gives once, few, many or a size class.

>TRBJ1-2|-|many|TRBV15
ATSRDPGRSFNYGYT
>TRBJ2-1|-|-|TRBV29-1
SVGSGHNEQF
>TRBJ2-2|-|-|TRBV7-9
ASSLPQLAISTGELF
>TRBJ2-2|-|many|TRBV29-1
SVGRQTGELF
>TRBJ2-3|-|many|TRBV7-8
ASSPGVYTQY
>TRBJ1-4|-|few|TRBV19
ASSIDRDWNEKLFFF
>TRBJ1-5|-|many|TRBV2
ASSQSPTQPQH
>TRBJ1-1|-|many|TRBV12-2
ASPPDPTDTEAF
>TRBJ2-7|-|many|TRBV12-3/TRBV12-4
ASSYSSEGPSVQY
>TRBJ2-3|-|-|TRBV6-6
ASSGGSPSGTQY
>TRBJ2-1|TRBD2|many|TRBV28
ASSSRGGSSYNEQF
>TRBJ2-1|TRBD2|many|TRBV2
ASRELAGEENEQF
>TRBJ1-2|-|-|TRBV6-1
ASSEGLIGGYT
>TRBJ2-3|TRBD1|many|TRBV5-1
ASSLGDRGYADTQY
>TRBJ2-3|TRBD2|many|TRBV15
ATSPRPGLAGYTDTQY
>TRBJ2-3|-|-|TRBV28
ASSLEGHGTDTQY
>TRBJ2-7|-|many|TRBV7-9
ASSLIPQYEQY
>TRBJ1-1|-|-|TRBV14
ASSPLSMNTEAF
>TRBJ2-2|-|many|TRBV7-9
ANFGAGDNTGELF
>TRBJ1-6|-|many|TRBV18
ASSGQASSPLH
>TRBJ2-5|TRBD2|-|TRBV5-4
ASSWRLAGSQETQY
>TRBJ2-1|TRBD2|-|TRBV24-1
ATSGSSGSYNEQF
>TRBJ2-3|TRBD2|-|TRBV7-9
ASSESGGGTDTQY
>TRBJ1-2|-|medium-sized|TRBV5-4
ASSSTGFGYT
>TRBJ2-3|-|many|TRBV30
AWSAMGGGTDTQY
>TRBJ2-1|-|-|TRBV11-3
ASSLGPVPDEQF
>TRBJ2-1|TRBD2|-|TRBV5-6
ASSALAGANNEQF
>TRBJ1-1|-|-|TRBV6-2/TRBV6-3
ASSYASGDGAEAF
>TRBJ2-7|TRBD2|many|TRBV12-3/TRBV12-4
ASSPSGSSYEQY
>TRBJ2-3|-|many|TRBV7-2
ASSLDRADTQY
>TRBJ2-5|TRBD1|-|TRBV28
ASSLWTGGQETQY
>TRBJ2-7|TRBD2|-|TRBV11-2
ASSSGVRTSDY